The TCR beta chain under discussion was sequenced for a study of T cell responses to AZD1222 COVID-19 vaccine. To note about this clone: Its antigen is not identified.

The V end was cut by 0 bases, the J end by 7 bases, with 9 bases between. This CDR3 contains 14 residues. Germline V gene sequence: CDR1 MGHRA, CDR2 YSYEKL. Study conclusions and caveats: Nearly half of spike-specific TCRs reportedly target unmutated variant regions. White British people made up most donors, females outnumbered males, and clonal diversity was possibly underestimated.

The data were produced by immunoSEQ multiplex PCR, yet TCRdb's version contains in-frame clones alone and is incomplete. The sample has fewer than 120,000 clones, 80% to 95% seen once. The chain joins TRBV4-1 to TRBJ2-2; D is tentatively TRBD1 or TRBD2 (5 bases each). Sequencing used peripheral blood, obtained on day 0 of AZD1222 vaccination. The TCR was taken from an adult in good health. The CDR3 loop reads CASSQDEGRGELFF. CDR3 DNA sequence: TGCGCCAGCAGCCAAGATGAGGGGCGCGGGGAGCTGTTTTTT.